This entry lists 11 T cell receptor beta chains sequenced from one sample in a study of T cell responses to AZD1222 COVID-19 vaccine. Using immunoSEQ multiplex PCR, the repertoire was profiled, and TCRdb retains in-frame clones only, with some absent. The data contain 20,000 or so clones, roughly 76% of them singletons. The starting material was peripheral blood, obtained 28 days after the second AZD1222 dose. The source is an adult who received the AZD1222 COVID-19 vaccine.

The rearrangement uses TRBV7-8 and TRBJ1-5, with D maybe TRBD1 (6 bases). CDR1 is SGHVS, CDR2 FQNEAQ, per germline. V lost 1 base and J lost 3, with 13 bases in between. The CDR3 contains 16 residues. The CDR3 region is CASSLGGGKVNQPQHF. CDR3 nucleotides: TGTGCCAGCAGCTTAGGAGGGGGAAAGGTCAATCAGCCCCAGCATTTT. Variable domain in full (rest from reference TRBV7-8 and TRBJ1-5): GAGVSQSPRYKVAKRGQDVALRCDPISGHVSLFWYQQALGQGPEFLTYFQNEAQLDKSGLPSDRFFAERPEGSVSTLKIQRTQQEDSAVYLCASSLGGGKVNQPQHFGDGTRLSIL.

This clone was seen only a few times. V and J are TRBV5-1 and TRBJ1-1, with 8 bases aligning to TRBD1. This CDR3 is 17 amino acids long. V gave up 4 bases and J gave up 4 bases; unmatched junction bases: 15. Germline V gene data show CDR1 as SGHRS and CDR2 as YFSETQ. The CDR3 here is CASSPRTGNLLVTEAFF. DNA of the CDR3: TGCGCCAGCAGCCCTAGGACAGGGAATTTGCTCGTCACTGAAGCTTTCTTT.

This rearrangement joins TRBV6-2 or TRBV6-3 to TRBJ2-7; D remains unclear. Trimming removed 2 bases from V and 6 bases from J, with 11 bases in between. Germline CDR1 reads MNHEY; CDR2 reads SVGEGT. This CDR3 comprises 13 residues. CDR3 bases: TGTGCCAGCAGTTACCTCGGCCTGGGCGAGCAGTACTTC. It yields the protein CASSYLGLGEQYF.

The chain has TRBV30 and TRBJ2-7; TRBD1 matches at 10 bases. V shed 7 bases, J shed 4 bases, and the junction held 13 bases outside the gene matches. Germline lookup yields CDR1 GTSNPN and CDR2 SVGIG (reference sequence). This CDR3 is built from 15 residues. As DNA, the CDR3 is TGTGCCTCCTTTACCCGGGGACAGGGGAGGTACGAGCAGTACTTC. This codes for CASFTRGQGRYEQYF.

This chain uses TRBV18 with TRBJ1-5; D is undetermined. The CDR3 contains 16 residues. Trimming left V 1 base short and J 6 bases short, with 16 bases between. Germline assignment: CDR1 KGHSH and CDR2 LQKENI. In DNA, the CDR3 is TGTGCCAGCTCACCACGGGGTGCGGGCCAGAGTCAGCCCCAGCATTTT. It codes for CASSPRGAGQSQPQHF.

The chain joins TRBV25-1 to TRBJ2-3, with 9 nucleotides matching TRBD1. Germline CDR1 reads MGHDK; CDR2 reads SYGVNS. There are 12 residues in the CDR3. V gave up 6 bases and J gave up 9 bases; unmatched junction bases: 4. Written as DNA, the CDR3 is TGTGCCAGCAGCGGCGGACAGGGGACGCAGTATTTT. Its translation is CASSGGQGTQYF.

The chain recombines TRBV24-1 with TRBJ2-2; tentative D call: TRBD1 (7 bases). This CDR3 is 18 amino acids long. The V end was cut by 4 bases, the J end by 2 bases, with 19 bases between. The germline CDR1 and CDR2 sequences are KGHDR and SFDVKD. CDR3 residues: CATSEASGGNINTGELFF. Here the CDR3 DNA reads TGTGCCACCAGTGAAGCCTCAGGGGGGAACATTAACACCGGGGAGCTGTTTTTT.

In its sample, this clone was seen once. The V gene is TRBV19, the J gene TRBJ2-6, with 8 positions matching TRBD1. V dropped 5 bases and J dropped 2; count of bases not matched to a gene: 5. This CDR3 has 16 amino acids. Germline V gene lookup returns CDR1 LNHDA and CDR2 SQIVND (reference sequence). The CDR3, as DNA: TGTGCCAGTAGTCTTGCAGGGGGCGCTGGGGCCAACGTCCTGACTTTC. Its translation is CASSLAGGAGANVLTF.

The chain combines TRBV6-2 or TRBV6-3 with TRBJ1-1, with D unresolved. V dropped 4 bases and J dropped 3 bases, with 6 bases sitting between them. The germline V gene encodes CDR1 MNHEY and CDR2 SVGEGT. The CDR3 runs to 12 residues. In DNA, the CDR3 is TGTGCCAGCAGTTGGGGTCACACTGAAGCTTTCTTT. Protein sequence: CASSWGHTEAFF.

The V call is TRBV7-2, the J call TRBJ2-3; tentative D call: TRBD1 (6 bases). Germline CDR1 is SGHTA and CDR2 is FQGNSA. Deletions cut 5 bases from V and 1 base from J, with 10 bases between. This CDR3 contains 14 residues. CDR3 amino acids: CASSPRQGTDTQYF. The CDR3 DNA reads as TGTGCCAGCAGCCCGCGACAGGGCACAGATACGCAGTATTTT.

The V call is TRBV7-9, the J call TRBJ1-2; 7 nucleotides line up with TRBD1. This CDR3 spans 13 amino acids. Germline CDR1 is SEHNR and CDR2 is FQNEAQ (reference sequence). Trimming cost V 1 base and J 7 bases; bases outside gene matches: 3. In DNA form, the CDR3 reads TGTGCCAGCAGCTTAGGACAGGGCACTGGCTACACCTTC. Its translation: CASSLGQGTGYTF. The full variable domain, its missing parts supplied by reference TRBV7-9 and TRBJ1-2, is DTGVSQNPRHKITKRGQNVTFRCDPISEHNRLYWYRQTLGQGPEFLTYFQNEAQLEKSRLLSDRFSAERPKGSFSTLEIQRTEQGDSAMYLCASSLGQGTGYTFGSGTRLTVV.